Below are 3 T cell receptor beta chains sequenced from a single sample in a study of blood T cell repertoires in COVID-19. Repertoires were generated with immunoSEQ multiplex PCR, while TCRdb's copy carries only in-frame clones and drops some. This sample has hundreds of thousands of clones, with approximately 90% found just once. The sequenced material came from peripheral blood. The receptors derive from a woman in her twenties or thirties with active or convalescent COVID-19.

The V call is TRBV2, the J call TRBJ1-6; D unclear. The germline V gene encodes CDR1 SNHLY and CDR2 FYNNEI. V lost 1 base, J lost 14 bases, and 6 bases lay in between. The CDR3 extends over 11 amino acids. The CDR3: CASSEGQALHF. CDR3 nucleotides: TGTGCCAGCAGTGAAGGACAAGCCCTCCACTTT.

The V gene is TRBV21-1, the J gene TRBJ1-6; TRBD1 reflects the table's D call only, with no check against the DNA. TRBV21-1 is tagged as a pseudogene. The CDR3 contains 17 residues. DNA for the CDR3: TGTGCCAGCAGCGTAGGACAGGAGAGCTCCTATAATTCACCCCTCCACTTT. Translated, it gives CASSVGQESSYNSPLHF.

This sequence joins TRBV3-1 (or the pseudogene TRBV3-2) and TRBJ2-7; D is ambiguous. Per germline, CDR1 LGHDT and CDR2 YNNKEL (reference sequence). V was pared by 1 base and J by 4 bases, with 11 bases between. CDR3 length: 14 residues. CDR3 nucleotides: TGTGCCAGCAGCCAAGGTCACGCGGCATACGAGCAGTACTTC. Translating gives CASSQGHAAYEQYF.